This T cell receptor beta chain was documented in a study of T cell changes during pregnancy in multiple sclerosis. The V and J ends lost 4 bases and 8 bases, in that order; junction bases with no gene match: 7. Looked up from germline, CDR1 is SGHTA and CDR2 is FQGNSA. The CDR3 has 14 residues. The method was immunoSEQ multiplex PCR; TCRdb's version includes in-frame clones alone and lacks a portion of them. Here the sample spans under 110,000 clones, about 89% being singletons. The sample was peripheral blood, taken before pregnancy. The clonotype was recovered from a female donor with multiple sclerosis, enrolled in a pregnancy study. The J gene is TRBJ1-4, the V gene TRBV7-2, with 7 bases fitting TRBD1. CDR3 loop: CASSSGQPGEKLFF. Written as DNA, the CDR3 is TGTGCCAGCAGCTCGGGACAGCCGGGGGAAAAACTGTTTTTT.